The 23 T cell receptor beta chains presented below share a single source sample, sequenced in a study of blood T cells in healthy people across ages. The second PCR ran roughly 6 to 12 cycles with a sample-barcoded 5' primer and J-beta primers. TCRdb ran MiXCR on the 5' RACE reads and lists one entry per CDR3 protein. In the table there are some 1,500,000 distinct CDR3 sequences, under 55% of which are singletons. Sequencing was performed on blood. The receptors stem from a woman between 18 and 29 years old in good health.

With regard to this clonotype: One end of the junction is discordant with germline, which a read error may explain. J is TRBJ2-3 and V is TRBV27; 7 bases agree with TRBD2. Germline CDR1 and CDR2: MNHEY and SMNVEV (reference sequence). This CDR3 is 13 amino acids long. The CDR3 DNA follows: TGTGCCAGCAAACCGGGAGGATCCGATACGCGGTATTTT. Its translation: CASKPGGSDTRYF.

The chain carries TRBV4-1 and TRBJ2-1, with a tentative D call TRBD2 (6 bases). The germline gives CDR1 MGHRA, CDR2 YSYEKL. V dropped 3 bases and J dropped 3 bases, with 24 bases sitting between them. The CDR3 covers 19 residues. The CDR3 nucleotides read TGCGCCAGCAGCCAGACCCCTAAATTATCGGGAGCCGACTACAATGAGCAGTTCTTC. Residues: CASSQTPKLSGADYNEQFF.

This clonotype was observed many times. The chain combines TRBV6-5 with TRBJ1-2, with D possibly matching TRBD1 (6 bases). V shed 2 bases and J shed 4 bases, with 17 bases lying between them. CDR3 length equals 16 residues. The germline CDR1 and CDR2 sequences are MNHEY and SVGAGI. The CDR3 here is CASSYIDGRGIYGYTF. The DNA for the CDR3 is TGTGCCAGCAGTTACATCGACGGCAGGGGAATCTATGGCTACACCTTC.

This chain links TRBV27 with TRBJ2-1; D is possibly TRBD1 (6 bases). The germline V gene has CDR1 MNHEY and CDR2 SMNVEV (reference sequence). Trimming shortened V by 8 bases and J by 5 bases, and 16 bases separated the two germline ends. This CDR3 spans 14 amino acids. As DNA, the CDR3 is TGTGCCAGCTATATTGCTTGGGGGCACAATGAGCAGTTCTTC. Encoded protein: CASYIAWGHNEQFF.

The CDR3 loop is CASSLRGLLSSGANVLTF. Here the CDR3 DNA reads TGTGCCAGCAGCTTGAGGGGGCTACTTAGCTCTGGGGCCAACGTCCTGACTTTC. The rearrangement links TRBV27 to TRBJ2-6; 7 positions match TRBD1. Germline assignment: CDR1 MNHEY and CDR2 SMNVEV (reference sequence). Losses at the gene ends were 6 bases for V and 0 bases for J; bases not matched to a gene: 11. This CDR3 is built from 18 residues.

Only a few counts were recorded for this clonotype. The CDR3 sequence is CSARTSGRPMGEQYF. CDR3 DNA: TGCAGTGCGAGGACTAGCGGGAGACCCATGGGGGAGCAGTACTTC. V gene TRBV20-1 combines with J gene TRBJ2-7; TRBD2 aligns across 13 bases. Germline CDR1 is DFQATT and CDR2 is SNEGSKA (reference sequence). The CDR3 spans 15 residues. After removal of 6 bases from V and 7 bases from J, the junction contained 12 bases not matched to a gene.

This clonotype was detected many times. The chain is built from TRBV29-1 and TRBJ1-1; D not resolved. The V end lost 4 bases, the J end lost 1 base, and 10 bases lay between the germline ends. CDR3 length: 13 amino acids. Germline lookup yields CDR1 SQVTM and CDR2 ANQGSEA. CDR3 amino acids: CSVAWGPNTEAFF. DNA for the CDR3: TGCAGCGTTGCTTGGGGTCCGAACACTGAAGCTTTCTTT. Filled out from reference TRBV29-1 and TRBJ1-1, the complete variable domain reads SAVISQKPSRDICQRGTSLTIQCQVDSQVTMMFWYRQQPGQSLTLIATANQGSEATYESGFVIDKFPISRPNLTFSTLTVSNMSPEDSSIYLCSVAWGPNTEAFFGQGTRLTVV.

The chain combines TRBV12-3 or TRBV12-4 with TRBJ1-2; D is possibly TRBD1 (6 bases). The CDR3 has 16 residues. Trimming cost V 5 bases and J 0 bases, with 16 bases left between them. This CDR3 reads CASSRDIRLANYGYTF. In nucleotides, the CDR3 is TGTGCCAGCAGTCGGGACATCCGATTAGCTAACTATGGCTACACCTTC.

The chain has TRBV7-2 and TRBJ1-2; D remains ambiguous. The CDR3 is 15 residues long. CDR1 and CDR2 from the germline V gene are SGHTA and FQGNSA. The V end was cut by 3 bases, the J end by 6 bases, with 17 bases between. The CDR3 here is CASSFSTDGVDGYTF. In DNA form, the CDR3 reads TGTGCCAGCAGCTTCTCCACGGACGGAGTAGATGGCTACACCTTC.

The rearrangement uses TRBV7-9 and TRBJ1-5; 9 positions agree with TRBD1. Germline values: CDR1 SEHNR, CDR2 FQNEAQ (reference sequence). Trimming took 5 bases from V and 4 from J; bases not matched to a gene: 6. The CDR3 has 15 amino acids. The CDR3 DNA is TGTGCCAGCAGCGGGGGGACAGGGAAGAATCAGCCCCAGCATTTT. Amino acid sequence: CASSGGTGKNQPQHF.

This clonotype came up once. The chain employs TRBV20-1 and TRBJ2-1, with 11 bases aligning to TRBD2. The J call may not be correct, given that the DNA end is closer to TRBJ2-7. Germline values: CDR1 DFQATT, CDR2 SNEGSKA (reference sequence). The CDR3 is made up of 19 amino acids. CDR3 residues: CSARAPTSGMWSSYNEQYF. The CDR3 nucleotides read TGCAGTGCTAGAGCTCCGACTAGCGGGATGTGGAGCTCCTACAATGAGCAGTACTTC.

This chain joins TRBV9 and TRBJ1-2; 11 nucleotides match TRBD1. The CDR3 runs 16 residues. V was pared by 3 bases and J by 4 bases, with 8 bases of the junction left unmatched. Per the germline V gene, CDR1 is SGDLS and CDR2 is YYNGEE. The CDR3 bases are TGTGCCAGCAGCGCTTCCGGGACAGGGGGTACCTATGGCTACACCTTC. Translation gives CASSASGTGGTYGYTF.

In regard to this clonotype: At one end, the junction sequence differs from germline, possibly due to a read error. This chain uses TRBV9 with TRBJ2-7; D is uncertain. The CDR3 spans 14 residues. Per the germline V gene, CDR1 is SGDLS and CDR2 is YYNGEE. The CDR3 nucleotides are TGTACCAGCAGCGTATCGGCAGGAACCTACGAGCAGTACTTC. It translates to CTSSVSAGTYEQYF. Supplemented by reference TRBV9 and TRBJ2-7, the full variable domain reads DSGVTQTPKHLITATGQRVTLRCSPRSGDLSVYWYQQSLDQGLQFLIQYYNGEERAKGNILERFSAQQFPDLHSELNLSSLELGDSALYFCTSSVSAGTYEQYFGPGTRLTVT.

V gene TRBV6-5 combines with J gene TRBJ1-1; D gene ambiguous. The germline V gene has CDR1 MNHEY and CDR2 SVGAGI. This CDR3 has 15 residues. V lost 0 bases, J lost 0 bases, and 8 bases lay in between. Written as DNA, the CDR3 is TGTGCCAGCAGTTACTCACCGGCTTTGAACACTGAAGCTTTCTTT. Its protein product is CASSYSPALNTEAFF.

The chain links TRBV12-5 to TRBJ1-2; a possible D gene is TRBD1 (6 bases). Deletions cut 2 bases from V and 8 bases from J, with 12 bases between. Germline V CDR1 and CDR2: LGHNT, FRNRAP. This CDR3 contains 13 residues. The CDR3 here is CASGLFTGLGYTF. Here the CDR3 DNA reads TGTGCTAGTGGTTTGTTCACAGGGCTCGGCTACACCTTC.

This clonotype has a count of ten or more. V and J are TRBV29-1 and TRBJ2-7, with D possibly matching TRBD1 (5 bases). The germline gives CDR1 SQVTM, CDR2 ANQGSEA. The length of the CDR3 is 13 residues. V lost 4 bases and J 0 bases, leaving 10 bases between the germline ends. In DNA, the CDR3 is TGCAGCGTTGTTCGGACATCCTCCTACGAGCAGTACTTC. It encodes CSVVRTSSYEQYF.

The chain couples TRBV4-3 to TRBJ1-4; D ambiguous. CDR1 is LGHNA and CDR2 is YSLEER in the germline V gene. This CDR3 comprises 16 residues. V lost 1 base, J lost 3 bases, and 12 bases lay in between. CDR3 sequence: CASSQVSGRANEKLFF. The CDR3 region has the DNA TGCGCCAGCAGCCAAGTATCGGGGAGGGCTAATGAAAAACTGTTTTTT.

This chain joins TRBV6-2 or TRBV6-3 and TRBJ1-5; D unresolved. The CDR3 covers 14 residues. The V end lost 6 bases, the J end lost 5 bases, and 14 bases lay between the germline ends. Germline V CDR1 and CDR2: MNHEY, SVGEGT. The CDR3 loop is CASSPANWDQPQHF. For the CDR3, the DNA is TGTGCCAGCAGCCCTGCGAATTGGGATCAGCCCCAGCATTTT.

This clonotype showed up just a few times. This sequence joins TRBV20-1 and TRBJ1-2; D ambiguous. The CDR3 length is 14 residues. Deletions cut 0 bases from V and 6 bases from J, with 14 bases between. CDR1 is DFQATT, CDR2 SNEGSKA, per germline (reference sequence). The chain's CDR3 is CSARDKGTVHGYTF. The CDR3 DNA is TGCAGTGCTAGAGATAAGGGCACGGTCCATGGCTACACCTTC.

This clonotype has more than one count but fewer than ten. The CDR3 loop reads CASSSRGDTYNYGYTF. CDR3 nucleotides: TGTGCCAGCAGCTCACGGGGGGACACCTACAACTATGGCTACACCTTC. The chain couples TRBV7-9 to TRBJ1-2; TRBD1 might be the D (6 bases). The CDR3 is made up of 16 amino acids. V was shortened by 4 bases and J by 2 bases, with 17 bases between the two germline ends. Looked up from germline, CDR1 is SEHNR and CDR2 is FQNEAQ (reference sequence).

This chain joins TRBV20-1 and TRBJ1-5; D possibly corresponds to TRBD1 (6 bases). The germline CDR1 and CDR2 sequences are DFQATT and SNEGSKA (reference sequence). V lost 5 bases, J lost 7 bases, and 15 bases lay in between. This CDR3 contains 13 residues. The CDR3 loop is CSAVDRLLQPQHF. The CDR3 DNA reads TGCAGTGCTGTCGACAGGTTGTTACAGCCCCAGCATTTT.

The CDR3 sequence: CSVVGRTGLYGYTF. DNA for the CDR3: TGCAGCGTTGTCGGTCGGACAGGACTCTATGGCTACACCTTC. V gene TRBV29-1 combines with J gene TRBJ1-2; 7 bases map to TRBD1. The junction had 9 bases not matched to a gene; V was cut back by 4 bases and J by 4 bases. The CDR3 sequence is 14 residues long. Germline CDR1 is SQVTM and CDR2 is ANQGSEA.

This chain connects TRBV2 to TRBJ2-7; no firm D call. Between the trimmed V and J ends, which lost 4 bases and 0 bases, there was a span of 10 bases. CDR3 length: 14 residues. Germline CDR1 is SNHLY and CDR2 is FYNNEI. The CDR3 DNA reads as TGTGCCAGCAGTGGAGTAGGTGCCTCCTACGAGCAGTACTTC. It yields the protein CASSGVGASYEQYF.